These T cell receptor beta chains were read from a single sample in a study of blood T cell repertoires in COVID-19. Libraries were prepared by immunoSEQ multiplex PCR; TCRdb keeps only in-frame clonotypes and omits some of them. The sample consists of about 360,000 clones, about 86% of them appearing once. Input material: peripheral blood. These receptors were taken from a woman aged 55-69 years with COVID-19, enrolled during active disease. CDR3s include the opening cysteine and the closing phenylalanine or tryptophan. D genes are given only for firm matches. Clone size is stated in some rows and not others, as once, few, many or a class when expanded.

>TRBV18|TRBJ2-3|NA|TRBD2
TGTGCCAGCCGGCCGGGACTAGAATTTTTTAGCACAGATACGCAGTATTTT
CASRPGLEFFSTDTQYF
>TRBV2|TRBJ1-2|NA|NA
TGTGCCAGCAGTGAAATCGCGGGAGCTGTGGATGGCTACACCTTC
CASSEIAGAVDGYTF
>TRBV11-2|TRBJ2-7|NA|NA
TGTGCCAGCAGCTACTCAACCGGCGAGCAGTACTTC
CASSYSTGEQYF
>TRBV7-2|TRBJ2-7|NA|TRBD2
TGTGCCAGCAGCTTAAATGGAGCGGGGGGTACGATGCAGTACTTC
CASSLNGAGGTMQYF
>TRBV5-4|TRBJ2-1|NA|TRBD2
TGTGCCAGCAGCATTAGCGGGGGAGGCAATGAGCAGTTCTTC
CASSISGGGNEQFF
>TRBV3-1/TRBV3-2|TRBJ1-1|NA|NA
TGTGCCAGCAGCCCTACCGCACGTGAAGCTTTCTTT
CASSPTAREAFF
>TRBV3-1/TRBV3-2|TRBJ1-1|NA|TRBD1
TGTGCCAGCAGCCAGAGGGACAGGTTTAACACTGAAGCTTTCTTT
CASSQRDRFNTEAFF
>TRBV5-1|TRBJ2-3|once|TRBD1
TGCGCCAGCAGCTTGGGGACAGGGGGCACAGATACGCAGTATTTT
CASSLGTGGTDTQYF
>TRBV30|TRBJ1-2|NA|TRBD1
TGTGCCTGGACCCCCGAGGGGGCGCCGGGCTACACCTTC
CAWTPEGAPGYTF
>TRBV6-1|TRBJ2-1|NA|NA
TGTGCCAGCAGTGAAGCCAGGGAACGGGGGAATGAGCAGTTCTTC
CASSEARERGNEQFF
>TRBV7-2|TRBJ2-1|NA|TRBD2
TGTGCCAGCAACTTGGCAGGGAGGGCAAACAATGAGCAGTTCTTC
CASNLAGRANNEQFF
>TRBV12-3/TRBV12-4|TRBJ1-2|NA|NA
TGTGCCAGCAGTACAGGGTATGGCTACACCTTC
CASSTGYGYTF
>TRBV6-5|TRBJ1-1|NA|NA
TGTGCCAGCAGTTCACAGGCACCGAACACTGAAGCTTTCTTT
CASSSQAPNTEAFF
>TRBV7-9|TRBJ2-2|NA|TRBD2
TGTGCCAGCAGCCCGTTCGGGACTAGCAGCGCCGGGGAGCTGTTTTTT
CASSPFGTSSAGELFF
>TRBV6-1|TRBJ2-3|few|TRBD2
TGTGCCAGCAGTGACCTAGCGGGGCGCACAGATACGCAGTATTTT
CASSDLAGRTDTQYF
>TRBV19|TRBJ1-5|NA|NA
TGTGCCAGTATGGGAGGGTATAGCAATCAGCCCCAGCATTTT
CASMGGYSNQPQHF
>TRBV24-1|TRBJ1-2|NA|NA
TGTGCCACCAGTGATTCAGGGACAGGCTACACCTTC
CATSDSGTGYTF
>TRBV12-3/TRBV12-4|TRBJ1-1|few|NA
TGTGCCAGCAGTTTCGGGCAGGGCACTGAAGCTTTCTTT
CASSFGQGTEAFF
>TRBV9|TRBJ1-5|NA|NA
TGTGCCAGCAGCGTAGACGGGAATAGCAATCAGCCCCAGCATTTT
CASSVDGNSNQPQHF
>TRBV6-2/TRBV6-3|TRBJ2-2|NA|NA
TGTGCCAGCAGTTATACAGTTAACACCGGGGAGCTGTTTTTT
CASSYTVNTGELFF
>TRBV6-1|TRBJ2-7|NA|TRBD2
TGTGCCAGCAGTGGCCCCCTAGCGGGGGCCTTCTACGAGCAGTACTTC
CASSGPLAGAFYEQYF
>TRBV24-1|TRBJ2-1|once|TRBD2
TGTGCCACCAGTGACGGTATAGCGGGGGACTACAATGAGCAGTTCTTC
CATSDGIAGDYNEQFF
>TRBV6-6|TRBJ2-7|NA|NA
TGTGCCAGCAATCCGGGGAGAGGGACCTACGAGCAGTACTTC
CASNPGRGTYEQYF
>TRBV27|TRBJ2-5|NA|NA
TGTGCCAGCAGTTCACCAGGGAATCAAGAGACCCAGTACTTC
CASSSPGNQETQYF
>TRBV5-1|TRBJ2-3|NA|TRBD2
TGCGCCAGCAGCTTGGCCGCTCTAGCGGGCACAGATACGCAGTATTTT
CASSLAALAGTDTQYF
>TRBV13|TRBJ1-2|NA|NA
TGTGCCAGCAGCAACCTCTGGGGCGAGGACTATGGCTACACCTTC
CASSNLWGEDYGYTF
>TRBV11-2|TRBJ1-1|NA|NA
TGTGCCAGCAGCTTATCATCGGGTGGCACTGAAGCTTTCTTT
CASSLSSGGTEAFF
>TRBV6-4|TRBJ2-5|NA|TRBD2
TGTGCCAGCAGTGACTCGACTAGCGGGGGGGCGGAGACCCAGTACTTC
CASSDSTSGGAETQYF
>TRBV30|TRBJ2-2|NA|NA
TGTGCCTGGAGTGGAGGTGACAGAAACACCGGGGAGCTGTTTTTT
CAWSGGDRNTGELFF
>TRBV19|TRBJ1-5|NA|TRBD1
TGTGCCAGTAGGAGCCTGGGACAGGGGGCATTAAGCAATCAGCCCCAGCATTTT
CASRSLGQGALSNQPQHF
>TRBV10-2|TRBJ1-5|NA|NA
TGCGCCAGCAGTGAGGGCTGGGTGGAGTTCCAGCCCCAGCATTTT
CASSEGWVEFQPQHF
>TRBV1|TRBJ2-1|NA|NA
TGCACCAGCAGCCCAGCGGGGGCCGTCGGGTGGTTCTTC
CTSSPAGAVGWFF
>TRBV7-6|TRBJ1-2|NA|TRBD1
TGTGCCAGCAGCTTGGGACAGGGTGGTGAGACGTATGGCTACACCTTC
CASSLGQGGETYGYTF
>TRBV10-3|TRBJ1-3|NA|NA
TGTGCCATCAGGCGACTTGGGGCAGGGAACTCTGGAAACACCATATATTTT
CAIRRLGAGNSGNTIYF
>TRBV5-1|TRBJ2-1|NA|NA
TGCGCCAGCAGCTTGGGTGTAGGGGTTGCCTACAATGAGCAGTTCTTC
CASSLGVGVAYNEQFF
>TRBV7-9|TRBJ2-2|NA|TRBD2
TGTGCCAGCCTTCCGAGCGGGGGGAACACCGGGGAGCTGTTTTTT
CASLPSGGNTGELFF
>TRBV27|TRBJ1-4|NA|TRBD1
TGTGCCAGGGGAAATTTAGGGACAGAGAATGAAAAACTGTTTTTT
CARGNLGTENEKLFF
>TRBV30|TRBJ2-7|few|TRBD2
TGTGCCTGGAGTCTTAGGCTAGCGGTCTCCTACGAGCAGTACTTC
CAWSLRLAVSYEQYF
>TRBV18|TRBJ2-7|few|TRBD1
TGTGCCAGCTCACCGGAACAGGGGGCCTGGTACGAGCAGTACTTC
CASSPEQGAWYEQYF
>TRBV7-6|TRBJ1-5|NA|TRBD1
TGTGCCAGCAGCTTATATGCGGGACAGGGCCTGCAGCCCCAGCATTTT
CASSLYAGQGLQPQHF
>TRBV6-5|TRBJ2-1|once|TRBD2
TGTGCCAGCAATTTAGCGGGGGGGCCCTACAATGAGCAGTTCTTC
CASNLAGGPYNEQFF
>TRBV27|TRBJ1-2|NA|NA
TGTGCCAGCAGTTTCGTAGCAGGGGTAGATGGCTACACCTTC
CASSFVAGVDGYTF
>TRBV18|TRBJ1-1|NA|NA
TGTGCCAGCTCACCACAGGGGTTTGGGGCTTTCTTT
CASSPQGFGAFF
>TRBV2|TRBJ2-3|NA|TRBD2
TGTGCCAGCAGTACCAGGACTAGCGGGGGGGCAGATACGCAGTATTTT
CASSTRTSGGADTQYF
>TRBV19|TRBJ2-1|NA|TRBD2
TGTGCCAGTAGTTCAACGGGACTAGCGGGGGGGCCTCATGAGCAGTTCTTC
CASSSTGLAGGPHEQFF
>TRBV28|TRBJ1-1|NA|TRBD1
TGTGCCAGCAGTAACAGGGGGCAAAGGAACACTGAAGCTTTCTTT
CASSNRGQRNTEAFF
>TRBV4-2|TRBJ2-2|NA|NA
TGTGCCAGCAGCCAAACGCAGGGGATTCGCACCGGGGAGCTGTTTTTT
CASSQTQGIRTGELFF
>TRBV2|TRBJ1-2|NA|NA
TGTGCCAGCAGTGAATACAGGACAGCTAACTATGGCTACACCTTC
CASSEYRTANYGYTF
>TRBV10-3|TRBJ1-2|NA|TRBD1
TGTGCCATCAGGTCTACCGGGACAGGGTTGAACGGCTACACCTTC
CAIRSTGTGLNGYTF
>TRBV28|TRBJ1-5|NA|TRBD1
TGTGCCAGCAGTGACAGGGGAATGGGTCAGCCCCAGCATTTT
CASSDRGMGQPQHF
>TRBV4-1|TRBJ1-2|NA|TRBD1
TGCGCCAGCAGCCAAGCCCAGGGGGCGCTTGGCTACACCTTC
CASSQAQGALGYTF
>TRBV10-2|TRBJ1-2|NA|TRBD1
TGCGCCAGCAGTAACGACAGGGGGGATGGCTACACCTTC
CASSNDRGDGYTF
>TRBV10-2|TRBJ2-7|NA|TRBD2
TGCGCCAGCAGTATCAGACTAGCGGGGGCCGGAACCTACGAGCAGTACTTC
CASSIRLAGAGTYEQYF
>TRBV13|TRBJ2-1|NA|TRBD2
TGTGCCAGCAGCTCACGACTAGCGGGGGACAATGAGCAGTTCTTC
CASSSRLAGDNEQFF